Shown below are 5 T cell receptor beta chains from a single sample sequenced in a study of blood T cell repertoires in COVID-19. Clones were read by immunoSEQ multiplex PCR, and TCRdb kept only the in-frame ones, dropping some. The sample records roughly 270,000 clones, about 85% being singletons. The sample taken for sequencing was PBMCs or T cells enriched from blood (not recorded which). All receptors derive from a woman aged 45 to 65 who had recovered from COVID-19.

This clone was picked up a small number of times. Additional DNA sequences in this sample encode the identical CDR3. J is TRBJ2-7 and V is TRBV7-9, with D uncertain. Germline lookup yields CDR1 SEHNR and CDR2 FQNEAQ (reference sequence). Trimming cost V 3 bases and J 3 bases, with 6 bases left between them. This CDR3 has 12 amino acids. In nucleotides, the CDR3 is TGTGCCAGCAGCTTTGGAGACTACGAGCAGTACTTC. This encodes CASSFGDYEQYF. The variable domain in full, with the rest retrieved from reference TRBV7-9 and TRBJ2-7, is DTGVSQNPRHKITKRGQNVTFRCDPISEHNRLYWYRQTLGQGPEFLTYFQNEAQLEKSRLLSDRFSAERPKGSFSTLEIQRTEQGDSAMYLCASSFGDYEQYFGPGTRLTVT.

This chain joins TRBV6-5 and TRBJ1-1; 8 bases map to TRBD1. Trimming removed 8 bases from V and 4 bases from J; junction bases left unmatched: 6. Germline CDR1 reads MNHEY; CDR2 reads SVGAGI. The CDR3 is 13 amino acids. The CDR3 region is CASRRTGTTEAFF. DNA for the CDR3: TGTGCCAGCCGTCGGACAGGGACCACTGAAGCTTTCTTT.

CDR3: CASSPRTVYTGELFF. The CDR3 bases are TGTGCCAGCAGCCCGCGGACAGTTTACACCGGGGAGCTGTTTTTT. This sequence joins TRBV6-5 and TRBJ2-2, with TRBD1 as a possible D gene (6 bases). The length of the CDR3 is 15 residues. V dropped 6 bases and J dropped 3 bases, with 14 bases sitting between them. Germline-derived CDR1 and CDR2 are MNHEY and SVGAGI.

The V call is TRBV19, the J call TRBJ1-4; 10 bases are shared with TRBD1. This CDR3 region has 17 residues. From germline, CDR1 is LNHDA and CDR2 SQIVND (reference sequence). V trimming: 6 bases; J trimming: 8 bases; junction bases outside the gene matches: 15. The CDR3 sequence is CASSFTLGTGVDEKLFF. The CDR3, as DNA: TGTGCCAGTAGCTTCACGCTGGGGACAGGGGTAGACGAAAAACTGTTTTTT. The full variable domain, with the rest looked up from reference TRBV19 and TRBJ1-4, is DGGITQSPKYLFRKEGQNVTLSCEQNLNHDAMYWYRQDPGQGLRLIYYSQIVNDFQKGDIAEGYSVSREKKESFPLTVTSAQKNPTAFYLCASSFTLGTGVDEKLFFGSGTQLSVL.

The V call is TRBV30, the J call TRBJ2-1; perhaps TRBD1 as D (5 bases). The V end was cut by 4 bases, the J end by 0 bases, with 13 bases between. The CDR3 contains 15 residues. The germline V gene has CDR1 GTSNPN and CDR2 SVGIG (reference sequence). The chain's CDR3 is CAWNHWGRSYNEQFF. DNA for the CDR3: TGTGCCTGGAACCACTGGGGCCGCTCCTACAATGAGCAGTTCTTC.